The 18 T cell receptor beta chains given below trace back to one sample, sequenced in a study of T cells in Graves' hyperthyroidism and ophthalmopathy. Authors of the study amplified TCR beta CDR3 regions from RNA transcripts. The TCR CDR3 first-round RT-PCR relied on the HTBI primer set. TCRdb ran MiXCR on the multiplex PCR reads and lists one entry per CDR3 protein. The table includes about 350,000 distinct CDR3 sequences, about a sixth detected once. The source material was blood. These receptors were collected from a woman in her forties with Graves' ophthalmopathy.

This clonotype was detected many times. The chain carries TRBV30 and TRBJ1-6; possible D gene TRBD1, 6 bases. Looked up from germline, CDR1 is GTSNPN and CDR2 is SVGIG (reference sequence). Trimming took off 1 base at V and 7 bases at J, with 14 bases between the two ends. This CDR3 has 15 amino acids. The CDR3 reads CAWSGQARINSPLHF. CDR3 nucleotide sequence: TGTGCCTGGAGTGGACAGGCCAGGATAAATTCACCCCTCCACTTT.

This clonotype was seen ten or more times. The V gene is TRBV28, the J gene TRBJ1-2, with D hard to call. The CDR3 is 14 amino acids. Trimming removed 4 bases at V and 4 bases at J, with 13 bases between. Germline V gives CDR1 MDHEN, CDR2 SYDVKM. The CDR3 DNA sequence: TGTGCCAGCAGTTCGGGAGGGAAAGGCTATGGCTACACCTTC. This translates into CASSSGGKGYGYTF.

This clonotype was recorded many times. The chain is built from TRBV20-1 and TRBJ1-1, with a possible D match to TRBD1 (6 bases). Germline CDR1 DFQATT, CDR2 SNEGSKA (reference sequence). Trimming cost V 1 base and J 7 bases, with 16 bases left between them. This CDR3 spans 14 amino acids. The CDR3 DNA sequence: TGCAGTGCTAGAGCTTTTGGGACATTTAGTGAAGCTTTCTTT. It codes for CSARAFGTFSEAFF.

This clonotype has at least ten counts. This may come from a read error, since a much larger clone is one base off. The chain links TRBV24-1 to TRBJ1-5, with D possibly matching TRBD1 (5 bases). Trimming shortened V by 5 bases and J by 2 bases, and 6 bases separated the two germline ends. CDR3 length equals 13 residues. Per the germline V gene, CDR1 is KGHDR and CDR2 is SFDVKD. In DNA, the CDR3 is TGTGCCACCAGTGCGGGGGGCAATCAGCCCCAGCATTTT. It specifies CATSAGGNQPQHF.

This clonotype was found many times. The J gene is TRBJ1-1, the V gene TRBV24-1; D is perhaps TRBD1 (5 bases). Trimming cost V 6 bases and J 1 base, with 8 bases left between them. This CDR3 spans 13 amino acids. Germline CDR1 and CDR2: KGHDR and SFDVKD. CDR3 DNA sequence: TGTGCCACCAGTCTGGGGGGGAACACTGAAGCTTTCTTT. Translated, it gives CATSLGGNTEAFF.

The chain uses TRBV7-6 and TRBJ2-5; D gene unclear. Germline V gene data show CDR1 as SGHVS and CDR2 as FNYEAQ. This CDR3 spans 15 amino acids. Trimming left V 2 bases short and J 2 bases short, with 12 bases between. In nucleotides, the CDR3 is TGTGCCAGCAGCTTAAGTTCGGGTACACAAGAGACCCAGTACTTC. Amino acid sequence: CASSLSSGTQETQYF.

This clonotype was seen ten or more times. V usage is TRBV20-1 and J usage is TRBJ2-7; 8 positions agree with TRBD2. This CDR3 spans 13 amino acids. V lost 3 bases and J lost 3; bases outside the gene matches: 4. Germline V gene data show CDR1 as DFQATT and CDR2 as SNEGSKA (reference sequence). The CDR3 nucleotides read TGCAGTGCTAGTGCTAGCGGGCTCTACGAGCAGTACTTC. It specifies CSASASGLYEQYF.

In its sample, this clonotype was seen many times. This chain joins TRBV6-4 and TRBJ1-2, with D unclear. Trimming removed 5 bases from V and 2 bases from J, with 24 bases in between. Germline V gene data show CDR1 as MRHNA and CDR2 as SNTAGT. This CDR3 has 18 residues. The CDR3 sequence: CASSSPWVSGSQNYGYTF. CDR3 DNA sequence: TGTGCCAGCAGTAGCCCCTGGGTCTCAGGATCCCAAAACTATGGCTACACCTTC.

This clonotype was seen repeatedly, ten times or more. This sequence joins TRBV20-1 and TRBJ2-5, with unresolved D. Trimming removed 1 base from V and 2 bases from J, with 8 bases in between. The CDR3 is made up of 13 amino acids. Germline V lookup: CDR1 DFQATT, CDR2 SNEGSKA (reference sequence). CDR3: CSARGLGQETQYF. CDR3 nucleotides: TGCAGTGCTAGAGGCTTGGGGCAAGAGACCCAGTACTTC.

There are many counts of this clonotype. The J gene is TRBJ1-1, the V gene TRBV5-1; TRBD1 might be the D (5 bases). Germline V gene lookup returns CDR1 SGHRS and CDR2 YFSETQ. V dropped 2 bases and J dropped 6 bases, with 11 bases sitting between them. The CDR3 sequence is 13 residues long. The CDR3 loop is CASSLAGLSEAFF. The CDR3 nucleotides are TGCGCCAGCAGCTTAGCGGGGCTTTCTGAAGCTTTCTTT.

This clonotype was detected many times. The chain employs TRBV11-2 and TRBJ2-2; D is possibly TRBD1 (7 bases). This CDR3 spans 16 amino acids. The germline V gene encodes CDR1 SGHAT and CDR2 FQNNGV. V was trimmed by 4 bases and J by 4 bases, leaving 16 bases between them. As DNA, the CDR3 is TGTGCCAGCAGCTCCAGACAGGGACTGGTCACCGGGGAGCTGTTTTTT. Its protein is CASSSRQGLVTGELFF.

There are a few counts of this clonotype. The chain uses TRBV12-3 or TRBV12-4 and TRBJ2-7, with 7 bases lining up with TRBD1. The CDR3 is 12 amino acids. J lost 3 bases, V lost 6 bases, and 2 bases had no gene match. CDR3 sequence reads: CASRAGGYEQYF. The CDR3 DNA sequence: TGTGCCAGCAGAGCAGGGGGCTACGAGCAGTACTTC.

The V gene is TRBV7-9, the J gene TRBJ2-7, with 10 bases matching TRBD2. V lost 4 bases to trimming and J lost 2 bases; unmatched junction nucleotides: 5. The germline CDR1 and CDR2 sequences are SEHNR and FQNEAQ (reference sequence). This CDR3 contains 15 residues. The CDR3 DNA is TGTGCCAGCAGCTACGGGACTAGCGCGACCTACGAGCAGTACTTC. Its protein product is CASSYGTSATYEQYF. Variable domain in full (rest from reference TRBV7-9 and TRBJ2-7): DTGVSQNPRHKITKRGQNVTFRCDPISEHNRLYWYRQTLGQGPEFLTYFQNEAQLEKSRLLSDRFSAERPKGSFSTLEIQRTEQGDSAMYLCASSYGTSATYEQYFGPGTRLTVT.

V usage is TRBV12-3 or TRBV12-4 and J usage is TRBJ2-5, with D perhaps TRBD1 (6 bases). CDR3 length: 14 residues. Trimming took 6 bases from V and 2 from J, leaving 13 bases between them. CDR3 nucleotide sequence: TGTGCCAGCAGCCGAAGGGGGTCGCAAGAGACCCAGTACTTC. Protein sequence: CASSRRGSQETQYF.

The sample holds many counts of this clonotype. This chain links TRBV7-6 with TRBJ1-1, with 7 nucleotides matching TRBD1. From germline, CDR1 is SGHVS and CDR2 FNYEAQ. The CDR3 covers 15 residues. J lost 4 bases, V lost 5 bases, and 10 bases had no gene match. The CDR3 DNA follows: TGTGCCAGCAGCAATCAACAGGGGCGACGCACTGAAGCTTTCTTT. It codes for CASSNQQGRRTEAFF.

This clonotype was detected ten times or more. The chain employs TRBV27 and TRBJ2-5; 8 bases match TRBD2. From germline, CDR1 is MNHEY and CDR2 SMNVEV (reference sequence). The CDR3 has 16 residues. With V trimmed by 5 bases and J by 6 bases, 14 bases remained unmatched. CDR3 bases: TGTGCCAGCAGTCCACGGGAGGGTCTGAGGGAAAAGACCCAGTACTTC. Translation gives CASSPREGLREKTQYF.

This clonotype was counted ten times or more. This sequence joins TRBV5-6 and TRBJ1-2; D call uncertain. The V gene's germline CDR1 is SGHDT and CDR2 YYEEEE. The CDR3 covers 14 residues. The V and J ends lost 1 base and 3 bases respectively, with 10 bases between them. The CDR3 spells CASSLPAGDYGYTF. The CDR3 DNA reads TGTGCCAGCAGCTTGCCGGCTGGCGACTATGGCTACACCTTC.

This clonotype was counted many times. The CDR3 nucleotides are TGTGCCAGCAGTTACATACAGGGGGCTCAGACCCAGTACTTC. Translated: CASSYIQGAQTQYF. This chain links TRBV6-5 with TRBJ2-5; 9 bases align to TRBD1. The CDR3 consists of 14 residues. The J segment lost 6 bases and the V segment lost 2 bases, leaving 4 bases of the junction unmatched. The germline gives CDR1 MNHEY, CDR2 SVGAGI.